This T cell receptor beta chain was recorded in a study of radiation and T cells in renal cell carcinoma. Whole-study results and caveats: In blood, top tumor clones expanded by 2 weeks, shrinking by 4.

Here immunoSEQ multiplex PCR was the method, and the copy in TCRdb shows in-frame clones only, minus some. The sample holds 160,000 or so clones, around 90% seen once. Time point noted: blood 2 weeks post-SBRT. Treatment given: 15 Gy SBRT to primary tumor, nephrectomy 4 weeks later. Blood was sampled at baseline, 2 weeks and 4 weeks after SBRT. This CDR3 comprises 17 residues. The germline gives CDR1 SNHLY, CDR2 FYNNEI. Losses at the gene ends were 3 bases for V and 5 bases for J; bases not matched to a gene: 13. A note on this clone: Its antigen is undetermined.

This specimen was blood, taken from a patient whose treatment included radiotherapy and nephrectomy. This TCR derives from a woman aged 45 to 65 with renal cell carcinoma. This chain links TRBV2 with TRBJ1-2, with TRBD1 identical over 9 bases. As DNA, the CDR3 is TGTGCCAGCAGTGACTCTCGCGGGACAGGGATACGTTATGGCTACACCTTC. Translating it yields CASSDSRGTGIRYGYTF.